The clone carrying this TCR beta chain has a handful of counts. Its target is unknown. The data originate from a study of T cell repertoires in cytomegalovirus infection. Study overall: Public signatures in TCR beta pointed to CMV infection and matching HLA type. Study-wide results and caveats: In two of eight donors, the top clonotype was HLA-C-restricted CMV-specific.

TCRdb itself ran the reads through MiXCR, one entry per CDR3 protein. This sample carries 200,000 to 250,000 distinct CDR3 sequences, roughly 23% of them seen once, and the ten largest clones take over 15%. Sequenced sample: CD8+ T cells from PBMCs. The source is a human donor in good health (CMV status not recorded). Some clones in this sample may be carry-over from other donors' samples.

In nucleotides, the CDR3 is TGTGCCAGCAAAGGGCTACAGACAGGGATTAATTCACCCCTCCACTTT. This translates into CASKGLQTGINSPLHF. The V call is TRBV2, the J call TRBJ1-6, with 7 bases fitting TRBD1. The CDR3 runs to 16 residues. J was trimmed by 6 bases and V by 7 bases; bases with no gene match: 12. Germline-derived CDR1 and CDR2 are SNHLY and FYNNEI.